The present entry profiles one T cell receptor (beta chain) with its context. The CDR3 runs 20 residues. V lost 6 bases, J lost 6 bases, and 24 bases stayed unmatched. TCRdb reprocessed the 5' RACE reads via MiXCR and lists one record per CDR3 protein. The sample records around 180,000 distinct CDR3 sequences, 10% to 15% being singletons. The sample belongs to a study of CD8 T cells in ankylosing spondylitis. Sequenced material: blood, either unsorted or a sorted T cell fraction (not recorded which). This chain uses TRBV12-3 or TRBV12-4 with TRBJ2-1; TRBD2 matches 9 bases. The origin of this receptor is a female donor with ankylosing spondylitis or in good health (not recorded which). The CDR3, as DNA: TGTGCCAGCAGCCGAGACGGTGGGCTAGCGGGATTTCCCGTTCCCAATGAGCAGTTCTTC. Translated, it gives CASSRDGGLAGFPVPNEQFF.